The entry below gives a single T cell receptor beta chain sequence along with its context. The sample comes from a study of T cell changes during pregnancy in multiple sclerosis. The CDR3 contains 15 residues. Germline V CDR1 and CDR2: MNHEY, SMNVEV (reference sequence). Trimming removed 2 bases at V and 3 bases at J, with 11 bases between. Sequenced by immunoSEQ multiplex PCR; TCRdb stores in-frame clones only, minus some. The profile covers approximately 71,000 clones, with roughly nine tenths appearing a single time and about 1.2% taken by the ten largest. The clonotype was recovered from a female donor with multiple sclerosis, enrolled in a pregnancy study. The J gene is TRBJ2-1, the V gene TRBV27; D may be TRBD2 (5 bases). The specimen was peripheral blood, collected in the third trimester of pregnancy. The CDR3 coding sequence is TGTGCCAGCAGTTTAGCAGCGGAGAACTACAATGAGCAGTTCTTC. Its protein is CASSLAAENYNEQFF.